The rows below give T cell receptor beta chains drawn from one sample of a study of T-cell memory formation after mild COVID-19. Each CDR3 protein gets one entry after TCRdb re-called the 5' RACE reads with MiXCR. The profile covers some 290,000 distinct CDR3 sequences, with around 15% appearing a single time and approximately 23% taken by the ten largest. The material sequenced was PBMCs or a T cell subset sorted from them (not recorded which). The source of these receptors is a man younger than 35 who had mild COVID-19 (a few samples of this study predate the infection). Cell type and time point are not known. CDR3s include the opening cysteine and the closing phenylalanine or tryptophan. Each record gives: CDR3 DNA, CDR3 protein, clone size, J gene, D gene, V gene. D genes are given only for firm matches. Expanded clones get a size class; other rows say once, few or many, or leave the size out.

TGTGCCATCAGCCTACAGGGACACACTGAAGCTTTCTTT,CAISLQGHTEAFF,few,TRBJ1-1,NA,TRBV10-3
TGCAGTGCTAGTCCGGGACAGGGCCTGAATGAGCAGTTCTTC,CSASPGQGLNEQFF,NA,TRBJ2-1,TRBD1,TRBV20-1
TGTGCCAGCAGTTACGCAGGGGTGAACACTGAAGCTTTCTTT,CASSYAGVNTEAFF,once,TRBJ1-1,NA,TRBV6-2/TRBV6-3
TGTGCCAGCTCACAATCAGGGGGTCGTTCCTACGAGCAGTACTTC,CASSQSGGRSYEQYF,few,TRBJ2-7,TRBD1,TRBV18
TGCGCCAGCAGCCTGGACAGGGGGCAAAGCGGCTACACCTTC,CASSLDRGQSGYTF,NA,TRBJ1-2,TRBD1,TRBV5-1
TGCAGTGCTAGAACCCCCACAGCGGGGGGAGAGACCCAGTACTTC,CSARTPTAGGETQYF,many,TRBJ2-5,TRBD2,TRBV20-1
TGTGCCAGCAGTTCCCAGGGGGATGCAACTAATGAAAAACTGTTTTTT,CASSSQGDATNEKLFF,NA,TRBJ1-4,TRBD1,TRBV12-3/TRBV12-4
TGTGCCAGCACCAACATCAATAGCAATCAGCCCCAGCATTTT,CASTNINSNQPQHF,few,TRBJ1-5,NA,TRBV12-3/TRBV12-4
TGTGCCAGCAGCCAAGAAGTGACAGGGGCTTACAATGAGCAGTTCTTC,CASSQEVTGAYNEQFF,NA,TRBJ2-1,TRBD1,TRBV4-2
TGCGCCAGCAGCCGGGACCCCCAGACTAATGAAAAACTGTTTTTT,CASSRDPQTNEKLFF,NA,TRBJ1-4,NA,TRBV5-1
TGTGCCATCAGGAACGGGCGAGGGGTTCAGTACTTC,CAIRNGRGVQYF,NA,TRBJ2-4,NA,TRBV10-3